This T cell receptor beta chain appears in the sequencing data of a study of blood T cell repertoires in COVID-19. This clone was detected a few times. As handled by the study authors: For nucleated cells, counts were estimated from reference gene primer amplification. Assay: immunoSEQ multiplex PCR; the TCRdb copy retains only in-frame clones and omits some. V and J calls plus clone size are reproduced from that table; the DNA served to infer D and trimming. The sample consists of over 250,000 clones, roughly 88% of them appearing once. V was cut by 0 bases and J by 0 bases, with 9 bases left in between. This CDR3 has 16 residues. CDR1 MNHEY and CDR2 SVGAGI come from the germline V gene.

The chain is built from TRBV6-5 and TRBJ1-3, with D possibly TRBD1 on 5 matching bases. The sample comprised PBMCs or T cells enriched from blood (not recorded which). The TCR comes from a woman in her 30s who had recovered from COVID-19. Written as DNA, the CDR3 is TGTGCCAGCAGTTACTCGTACAGGCACTCTGGAAACACCATATATTTT. This codes for CASSYSYRHSGNTIYF.